This T cell receptor (beta chain) was sequenced in a study of blood T cell repertoires in COVID-19. Study context: PBMCs, B-cell-depleted T cells, or T cells were the source of the cDNA or gDNA that made up the material.

Clones were read by immunoSEQ multiplex PCR, and TCRdb kept only the in-frame ones, dropping some. The table includes 250,000 to 350,000 clones, about 91% detected once. Germline V gene data show CDR1 as MNHEY and CDR2 as SVGAGI. Germline trimming cut 6 bases from V and 5 bases from J; bases unmatched to any gene: 5. CDR3 length: 14 amino acids. The rearrangement uses TRBV6-5 and TRBJ2-7; 12 bases are a match to TRBD1. The sequenced sample consisted of peripheral blood. The receptor comes from a woman aged 25 to 39 who had recovered from COVID-19. The DNA for the CDR3 is TGTGCCAGCAGCCCCGGGACAGGGGGCGACGAGCAGTACTTC. It is translated as CASSPGTGGDEQYF.